This T cell receptor (beta chain) was sequenced during a study of CD8 T cells in Susac syndrome (dated by TCRdb to 2018 to 2020). Regarding the research as a whole: Among the sequenced Susac syndrome patients, roughly six had clinically active disease and about eight were in clinical remission. The study used repertoire sequencing to test whether antigen drove CD8+ T cell activation and differentiation in Susac syndrome. At blood withdrawal, Susac syndrome patients were therapy-naive, treated with corticosteroids (with IVIg additionally given to some), or treated with IVIg alone. General findings and caveats noted by the study authors: The CD4+ T cell repertoire of patients with Susac syndrome showed no detectable clonal expansion. The TCR sequencing and HLA analysis was acknowledged to have included a relatively small number of individuals.

Peripheral blood CD8+ and CD4+ T cells from healthy donors, Susac syndrome patients and multiple sclerosis patients were profiled using high-throughput TCR beta sequencing. Recently defined diagnostic criteria for definite or probable disease were met by the Susac syndrome patients. Bulk CD8+ and CD4+ T cells were purified magnetically by negative isolation, whereas CD8+ TEMRA cells were enriched by FACS. Blood was collected in EDTA tubes and processed within 24 hours, with PBMCs isolated through density gradient centrifugation. PBMCs intended for TCR sequencing were cryopreserved in liquid nitrogen and thawed later in a water bath at 37 degrees C. The sorted or isolated CD4+, CD8+ and CD8+ TEMRA cells had a purity of 90% or higher. RNA was extracted with the RNeasy kit and about 0.5 to 1 ug was reverse transcribed using random hexamers. The immunoSEQ multiplex PCR assay, covering 54 Vbeta and 13 Jbeta segments, was used to amplify TCR beta CDR3 regions. To correct PCR amplification bias, a synthetic template baseline was used for both primer optimization and computational correction. The original methods were these. Only productive sequences were kept, with reads annotated to V, D and J genes according to IMGT and analyzed in immunoSEQ Analyzer. Clonality was computed as one minus Shannon entropy normalized by log2 of the number of productive unique sequences. For each patient and control, public and private clones were evaluated among the 100 most prevalent clones. Clones were defined as Susac-specific if absent from the healthy and MS cohorts, from 1052 published viral clones and from other ImmuneACCESS disease sequences. Using fastp trimming at Q25 and MiXCR clonotype assembly, TCRdb reanalyzed the public sequencing data and kept in-frame beta chains. Records with the same CDR3 protein are collapsed into one entry carrying the most frequent genes and DNA. None of the V and J calls come from the authors' own analysis; TCRdb made them. Here the sample has 150,000 to 190,000 distinct CDR3 sequences; 90% to 95% occur a single time. The ten most abundant clones make up 0.16% of the sample.

Points on this clonotype: Its binding antigen is unknown. No per-base quality is available; no much larger clone lies one base away.

Sequenced input: CD4+ T cells from PBMCs. The TCR originated in a human donor with Susac syndrome.

The CDR3 sequence is CASTLYSTGAYEQYF. The bases are TGCGCCAGCACCCTCTACTCGACAGGGGCCTACGAGCAGTACTTC. The rearranged segments are TRBV5-1 and TRBJ2-7, with 8 junctional bases fitting TRBD1. The cysteine opens and the phenylalanine closes a CDR3 of 15 amino acids. CDR3 DNA is the only sequence kept; it has 45 bases, read in frame from the first base. V is pruned by 6 bases and J by 2 bases, leaving 10 bases of the junction without a gene match. Looking up the germline V gene yields CDR1 SGHRS and CDR2 YFSETQ. The full variable domain, completed from the reference TRBV5-1 and TRBJ2-7 proteins outside the CDR3, reads KAGVTQTPRYLIKTRGQQVTLSCSPISGHRSVSWYQQTPGQGLQFLFEYFSETQRNKGNFPGRFSGRQFSNSRSEMNVSTLELGDSALYLCASTLYSTGAYEQYFGPGTRLTVT.